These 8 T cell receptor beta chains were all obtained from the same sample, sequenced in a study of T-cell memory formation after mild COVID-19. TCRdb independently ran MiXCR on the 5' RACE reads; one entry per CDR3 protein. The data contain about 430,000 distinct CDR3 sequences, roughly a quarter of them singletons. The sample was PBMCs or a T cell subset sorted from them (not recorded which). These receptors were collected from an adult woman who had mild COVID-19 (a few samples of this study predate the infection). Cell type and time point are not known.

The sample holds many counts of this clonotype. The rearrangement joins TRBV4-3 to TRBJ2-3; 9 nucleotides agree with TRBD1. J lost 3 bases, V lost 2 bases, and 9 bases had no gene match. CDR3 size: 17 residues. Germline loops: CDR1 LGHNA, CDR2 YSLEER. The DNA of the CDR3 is TGCGCCAGCAGCCAAATCTCCTCCGGGACAGGGACAGATACGCAGTATTTT. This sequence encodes CASSQISSGTGTDTQYF.

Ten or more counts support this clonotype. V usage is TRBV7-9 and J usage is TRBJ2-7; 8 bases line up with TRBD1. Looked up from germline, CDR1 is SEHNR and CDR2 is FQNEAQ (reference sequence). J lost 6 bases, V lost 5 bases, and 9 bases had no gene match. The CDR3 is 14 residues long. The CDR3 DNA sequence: TGTGCCAGCAGCCCAGGACAGGGCTTCAGCGAGCAGTACTTC. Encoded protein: CASSPGQGFSEQYF.

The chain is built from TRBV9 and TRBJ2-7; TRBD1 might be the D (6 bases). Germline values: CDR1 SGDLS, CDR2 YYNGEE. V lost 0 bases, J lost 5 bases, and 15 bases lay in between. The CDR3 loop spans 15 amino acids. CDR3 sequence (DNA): TGTGCCAGCAGCGTAGCGGACAGTACCCCCCACGAGCAGTACTTC. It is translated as CASSVADSTPHEQYF.

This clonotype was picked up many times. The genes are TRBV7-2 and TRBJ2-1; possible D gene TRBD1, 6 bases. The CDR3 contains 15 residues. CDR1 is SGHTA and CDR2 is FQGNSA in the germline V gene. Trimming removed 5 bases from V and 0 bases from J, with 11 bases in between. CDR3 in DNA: TGTGCCAGCAGCCCCGTAGGGGGCTCCTACAATGAGCAGTTCTTC. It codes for CASSPVGGSYNEQFF.

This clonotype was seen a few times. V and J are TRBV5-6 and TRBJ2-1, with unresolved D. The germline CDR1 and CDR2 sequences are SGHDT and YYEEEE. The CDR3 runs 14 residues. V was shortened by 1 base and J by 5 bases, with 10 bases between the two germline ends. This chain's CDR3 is CASSLWPEDNEQFF. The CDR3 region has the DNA TGTGCCAGCAGCTTGTGGCCAGAAGACAATGAGCAGTTCTTC.

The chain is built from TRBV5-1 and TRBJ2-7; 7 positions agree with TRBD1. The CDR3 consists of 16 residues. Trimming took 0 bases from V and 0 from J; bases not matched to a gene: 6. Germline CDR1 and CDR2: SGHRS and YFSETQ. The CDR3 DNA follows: TGCGCCAGCAGCTTGGGACAGGGCCTACTCTCCTACGAGCAGTACTTC. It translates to CASSLGQGLLSYEQYF.

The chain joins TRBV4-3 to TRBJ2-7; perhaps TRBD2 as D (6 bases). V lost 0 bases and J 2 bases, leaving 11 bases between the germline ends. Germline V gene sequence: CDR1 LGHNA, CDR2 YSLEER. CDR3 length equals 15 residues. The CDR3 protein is CASSQDTGLPYEQYF. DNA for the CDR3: TGCGCCAGCAGCCAAGATACGGGACTTCCCTACGAGCAGTACTTC.

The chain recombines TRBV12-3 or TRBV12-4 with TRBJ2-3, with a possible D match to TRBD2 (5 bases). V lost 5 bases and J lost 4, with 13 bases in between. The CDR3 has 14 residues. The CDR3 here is CASSPFRRPDTQYF. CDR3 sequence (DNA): TGTGCCAGCAGTCCCTTTCGGAGGCCAGATACGCAGTATTTT.